One sample yielded the 17 T cell receptor beta chains listed below, sequenced in a study of shared clonotypes between healthy human individuals. Generated by immunoSEQ multiplex PCR, the TCRdb table keeps only in-frame clones and is missing some. The sample has roughly 1,500,000 clones, about 98% seen once. Sequencing was done on a sample of naive CD4+ T cells sorted from blood. This sample's subset: CD45RA+ positively selected. Receptors originate from a man aged 25-40 years in good health.

This clone has a single count. The chain links TRBV6-1 to TRBJ1-4; D ambiguous. From germline, CDR1 is MNHNS and CDR2 SASEGT. The CDR3 covers 15 residues. Between the trimmed V and J ends, which lost 0 bases and 1 base, there was a span of 6 bases. The CDR3 region is CASSEAVLTNEKLFF. CDR3 DNA sequence: TGTGCCAGCAGTGAAGCGGTCCTAACTAATGAAAAACTGTTTTTT.

CDR3 protein: CSASTGNIQYF. The CDR3 coding sequence is TGCAGTGCTTCGACGGGAAACATTCAGTACTTC. The rearrangement uses TRBV20-1 and TRBJ2-4; D not certain. The ends were cut back, 5 bases at V and 6 bases at J, with 8 bases in the middle. The CDR3 runs 11 residues. From germline, CDR1 is DFQATT and CDR2 SNEGSKA (reference sequence).

The J gene is TRBJ2-3, the V gene TRBV6-1; D unresolved. This CDR3 is 15 amino acids long. Germline values: CDR1 MNHNS, CDR2 SASEGT. The V gene lost 4 bases and the J gene lost 0 bases, with 11 bases spanning the gap. As DNA, the CDR3 is TGTGCCAGCAGTGGAAGATTGCTTAGCACAGATACGCAGTATTTT. Protein: CASSGRLLSTDTQYF.

CDR3 nucleotide sequence: TGTGCCAGCAGCCCAATTTTGGGAGGCGAGCAGTACTTC. Its protein is CASSPILGGEQYF. This chain links TRBV11-2 with TRBJ2-7, with a weak D call TRBD2 (6 bases). Germline V gives CDR1 SGHAT, CDR2 FQNNGV. Trimming removed 5 bases at V and 6 bases at J, with 14 bases between. The CDR3 loop spans 13 amino acids. Combining the CDR3 with reference TRBV11-2 and TRBJ2-7 gives the whole variable domain EAGVAQSPRYKIIEKRQSVAFWCNPISGHATLYWYQQILGQGPKLLIQFQNNGVVDDSQLPKDRFSAERLKGVDSTLKIQPAKLEDSAVYLCASSPILGGEQYFGPGTRLTVT.

Only one count was recorded for this clone. V usage is TRBV28 and J usage is TRBJ1-5; 7 nucleotides agree with TRBD1. The length of the CDR3 is 17 residues. The J segment lost 5 bases and the V segment lost 3 bases, leaving 13 bases of the junction unmatched. CDR1 and CDR2 from the germline V gene are MDHEN and SYDVKM. The CDR3 here is CASSLEDRVDGYQPQHF. CDR3 coding DNA: TGTGCCAGCAGTTTGGAAGACAGGGTAGATGGGTATCAGCCCCAGCATTTT.

In regard to this clone: The sample has other DNA sequences that encode this CDR3 too. The chain combines TRBV28 with TRBJ1-1; unclear D gene. The CDR3 extends over 13 amino acids. Germline-derived CDR1 and CDR2 are MDHEN and SYDVKM. V was shortened by 3 bases and J by 2 bases, with 7 bases between the two germline ends. The CDR3 spells CASSFRGNTEAFF. CDR3 nucleotides: TGTGCCAGCAGTTTCAGAGGAAACACTGAAGCTTTCTTT.

V usage is TRBV6-4 and J usage is TRBJ2-6, with D perhaps matching TRBD1 or TRBD2 (6 bases each). In germline, CDR1 is MRHNA, CDR2 SNTAGT. V shed 7 bases and J shed 0 bases, with 22 bases lying between them. The CDR3 sequence is 19 residues long. Here the CDR3 DNA reads TGTGCCAGCACCAAGTGGGTTCGGGGGCCTTACTCTGGGGCCAACGTCCTGACTTTC. Its protein is CASTKWVRGPYSGANVLTF.

The CDR3 here is CASSLQGWHEQFF. The CDR3 DNA is TGTGCCAGCAGTTTACAGGGATGGCATGAGCAGTTCTTC. The rearrangement joins TRBV6-5 to TRBJ2-1; tentative D call: TRBD1 (6 bases). V lost 4 bases and J lost 8, with 12 bases in between. This CDR3 has 13 residues. Germline V gene lookup returns CDR1 MNHEY and CDR2 SVGAGI.

Only one count was recorded for this clone. The chain combines TRBV6-1 with TRBJ1-2; TRBD1 aligns across 9 bases. This CDR3 contains 14 residues. V was pared by 4 bases and J by 5 bases, with 5 bases of the junction left unmatched. The germline V gene has CDR1 MNHNS and CDR2 SASEGT. The CDR3 DNA sequence: TGTGCCAGCAGTGCTTCACAGGGGGCATATGGCTACACCTTC. As protein: CASSASQGAYGYTF.

The gene calls are TRBV7-2 and TRBJ2-3; D not resolved. The V and J ends lost 7 bases and 0 bases respectively, with 8 bases between them. The CDR3 extends over 13 amino acids. Germline CDR1 SGHTA, CDR2 FQGNSA. The CDR3 is CASNLDSTDTQYF. CDR3 nucleotides: TGTGCCAGCAACCTAGACAGCACAGATACGCAGTATTTT.

V and J are TRBV14 and TRBJ2-1; D remains unclear. Germline V CDR1 and CDR2: SGHDN, FVKESK. This CDR3 region has 18 residues. V dropped 0 bases and J dropped 0 bases, with 15 bases sitting between them. The CDR3 region has the DNA TGTGCCAGCAGCCAAGACCGGGTGTCGGCCACCTCCTACAATGAGCAGTTCTTC. It codes for CASSQDRVSATSYNEQFF.

V usage is TRBV6-1 and J usage is TRBJ2-3; 7 positions agree with TRBD1. Trimming at V came to 2 bases and at J to 2 bases, leaving 13 bases not matched to a gene. The V gene's germline CDR1 is MNHNS and CDR2 SASEGT. This CDR3 has 18 residues. The CDR3 nucleotides are TGTGCCAGCAGTGAAAGGGTTTGGGGGACAGCCGCCACAGATACGCAGTATTTT. Translated: CASSERVWGTAATDTQYF.

The chain combines TRBV28 with TRBJ2-3, with D tentatively TRBD2 (5 bases). With 7 bases removed from V and 0 bases from J, the gap between germline ends came to 11 bases. Germline V lookup: CDR1 MDHEN, CDR2 SYDVKM. The CDR3 extends over 14 amino acids. CDR3 in amino acids: CASKVGGSTDTQYF. As DNA, the CDR3 is TGTGCCAGCAAAGTTGGCGGGAGCACAGATACGCAGTATTTT.

The gene calls are TRBV18 and TRBJ2-1; TRBD2 aligns across 14 bases. From germline, CDR1 is KGHSH and CDR2 LQKENI. With 6 bases clipped from V and 6 bases from J, the junction kept 7 bases outside the gene matches. The CDR3 is made up of 16 amino acids. CDR3 DNA sequence: TGTGCCAGCTCGGGAGGACTAGCGGGAGGCTCCAATGAGCAGTTCTTC. It translates to CASSGGLAGGSNEQFF. Full variable domain (rest looked up from reference TRBV18 and TRBJ2-1): NAGVMQNPRHLVRRRGQEARLRCSPMKGHSHVYWYRQLPEEGLKFMVYLQKENIIDESGMPKERFSAEFPKEGPSILRIQQVVRGDSAAYFCASSGGLAGGSNEQFFGPGTRLTVL.

V and J are TRBV5-1 and TRBJ2-5; tentative D call: TRBD2 (5 bases). Trimming took off 0 bases at V and 5 bases at J, with 23 bases between the two ends. The CDR3 has 18 amino acids. In germline, CDR1 is SGHRS, CDR2 YFSETQ. This chain's CDR3 is CASSLARKSGSYRETQYF. The DNA of the CDR3 is TGCGCCAGCAGCTTGGCCCGAAAGAGCGGAAGCTATAGGGAGACCCAGTACTTC.

The CDR3 DNA sequence: TGCGCCAGCAACGGACTAGCGGGAGGTCTGGGCAATGAGCAGTTCTTC. It specifies CASNGLAGGLGNEQFF. The rearrangement joins TRBV4-1 to TRBJ2-1; 14 bases fit TRBD2. The junction had 8 bases not matched to a gene; V was cut back by 7 bases and J by 6 bases. The germline V gene encodes CDR1 MGHRA and CDR2 YSYEKL. The CDR3 loop spans 16 amino acids.

The chain uses TRBV5-6 and TRBJ2-1, with 7 bases aligning to TRBD2. The CDR3 sequence is 15 residues long. Germline CDR1 SGHDT, CDR2 YYEEEE. The junction had 10 bases not matched to a gene; V was cut back by 5 bases and J by 5 bases. This CDR3 reads CASRFRTRRNNEQFF. Written as DNA, the CDR3 is TGTGCCAGCAGGTTCCGGACTAGGCGCAACAATGAGCAGTTCTTC.